Given below is one TCR beta chain in context. Its cognate antigen is unknown. A second PCR of about 6 to 12 cycles used a sample-barcoded 5' primer and a J-beta primer mix. TCRdb processed the 5' RACE reads anew with MiXCR; each CDR3 protein has one entry. Of over 1,200,000 distinct CDR3 sequences listed, approximately 59% are singletons. Every participating donor contributed roughly 10 milliliters of peripheral blood through a draw. The data were obtained in a study of blood T cells in healthy people across ages. Study-wide results and limits: In these data, TCR beta diversity tracked strongly with naive T cell percentage.

This CDR3 comprises 16 residues. The germline V gene encodes CDR1 MGHRA and CDR2 YSYEKL. Trimming left V 4 bases short and J 0 bases short, with 15 bases between. The sequencing input was blood. The genes are TRBV4-1 and TRBJ1-1, with a possible D match to TRBD1 (6 bases). This TCR came from a man in his late teens or twenties in good health. CDR3 region: CASSPLGGILNTEAFF. The CDR3 nucleotides read TGCGCCAGCAGCCCCTTAGGGGGGATATTGAACACTGAAGCTTTCTTT.